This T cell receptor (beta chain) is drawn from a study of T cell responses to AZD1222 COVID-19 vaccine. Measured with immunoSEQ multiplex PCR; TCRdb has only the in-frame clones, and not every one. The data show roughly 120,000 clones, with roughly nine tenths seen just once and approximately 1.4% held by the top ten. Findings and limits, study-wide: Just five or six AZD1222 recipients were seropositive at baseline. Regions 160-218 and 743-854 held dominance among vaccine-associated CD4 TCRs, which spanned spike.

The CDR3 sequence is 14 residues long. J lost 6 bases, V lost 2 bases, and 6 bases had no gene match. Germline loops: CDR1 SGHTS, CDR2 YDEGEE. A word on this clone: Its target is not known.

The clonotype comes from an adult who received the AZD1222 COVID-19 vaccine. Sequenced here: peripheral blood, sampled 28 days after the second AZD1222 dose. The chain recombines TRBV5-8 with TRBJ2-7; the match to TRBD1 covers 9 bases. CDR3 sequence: CASSFRDREIEQYF. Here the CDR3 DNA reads TGTGCCAGCAGCTTTAGGGACAGGGAAATCGAGCAGTACTTC. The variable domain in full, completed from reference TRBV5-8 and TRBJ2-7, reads EAGVTQSPTHLIKTRGQQATLRCSPISGHTSVYWYQQALGLGLQFLLWYDEGEERNRGNFPPRFSGRQFPNYSSELNVNALELEDSALYLCASSFRDREIEQYFGPGTRLTVT.